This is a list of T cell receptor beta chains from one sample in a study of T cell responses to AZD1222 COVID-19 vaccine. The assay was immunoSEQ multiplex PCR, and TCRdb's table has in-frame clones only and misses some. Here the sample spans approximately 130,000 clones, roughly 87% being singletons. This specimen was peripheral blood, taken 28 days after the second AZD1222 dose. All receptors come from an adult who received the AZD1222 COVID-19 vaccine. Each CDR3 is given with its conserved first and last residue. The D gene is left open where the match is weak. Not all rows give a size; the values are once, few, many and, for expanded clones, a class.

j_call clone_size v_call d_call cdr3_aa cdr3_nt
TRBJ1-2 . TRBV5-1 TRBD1 CASSPQGQGAQGYTF TGCGCCAGCTCACCCCAAGGACAGGGGGCGCAAGGCTACACCTTC
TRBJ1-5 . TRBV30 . CAWRTDSNQPQHF TGTGCCTGGAGGACGGATAGCAATCAGCCCCAGCATTTT
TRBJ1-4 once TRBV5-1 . CASSLVGREKLFF TGCGCCAGCAGCTTGGTTGGTAGGGAAAAACTGTTTTTT
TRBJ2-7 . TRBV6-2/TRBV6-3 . CASSLGLGAYEQYF TGTGCCAGCAGTCTCGGACTCGGAGCTTACGAGCAGTACTTC
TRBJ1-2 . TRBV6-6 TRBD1 CASRQGSGPYGYTF TGTGCCAGCAGACAGGGGAGTGGTCCCTATGGCTACACCTTC
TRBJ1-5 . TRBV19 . CASSILQQPQHF TGTGCCAGTAGTATTTTACAGCAGCCCCAGCATTTT
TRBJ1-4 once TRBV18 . CASSGEKLFF TGTGCCAGCTCTGGGGAAAAACTGTTTTTT
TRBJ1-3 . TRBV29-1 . CSVEDGGGGDTIYF TGCAGCGTTGAAGATGGGGGCGGGGGTGACACCATATATTTT
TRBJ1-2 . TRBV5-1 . CASSLKGQMTGYGYTF TGCGCCAGCAGCTTGAAAGGACAGATGACGGGGTATGGCTACACCTTC
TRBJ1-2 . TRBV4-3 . CASRFIGDYGYTF TGCGCCAGCAGGTTTATTGGGGACTATGGCTACACCTTC
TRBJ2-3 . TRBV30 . CAWSAAGLITDTQYF TGTGCCTGGAGTGCGGCCGGGCTAATCACAGATACGCAGTATTTT
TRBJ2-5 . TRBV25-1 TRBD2 CASSDRTSGKETQYF TGTGCCAGCAGTGATCGGACTAGCGGAAAAGAGACCCAGTACTTC
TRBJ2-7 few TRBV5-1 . CASSLDRQQYF TGCGCCAGCAGCTTGGACCGTCAGCAGTACTTC
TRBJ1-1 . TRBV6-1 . CASSEAGAFF TGTGCCAGCAGTGAAGCTGGTGCTTTCTTT
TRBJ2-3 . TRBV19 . CASSMPGVGSSTDTQYF TGTGCCAGTAGTATGCCCGGGGTGGGCTCTAGCACAGATACGCAGTATTTT
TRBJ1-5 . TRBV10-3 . CAISGVGADQPQHF TGTGCCATCAGTGGTGTCGGGGCCGATCAGCCCCAGCATTTT
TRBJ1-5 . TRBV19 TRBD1 CASSLQGGQPQHF TGTGCCAGTAGTTTGCAGGGGGGCCAGCCCCAGCATTTT
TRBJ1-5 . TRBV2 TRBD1 CASRHPQGYSNQPQHF TGTGCCAGCAGGCACCCACAGGGGTATAGCAATCAGCCCCAGCATTTT
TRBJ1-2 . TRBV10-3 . CAISESVTKDPHF TGTGCCATCAGTGAGTCTGTGACAAAGGATCCCCACTTC
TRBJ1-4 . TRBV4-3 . CASSQEIGKLFF TGCGCCAGCAGCCAAGAAATCGGAAAACTGTTTTTT
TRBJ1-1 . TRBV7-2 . CASSAQSRGTEAFF TGTGCCAGCAGCGCTCAATCCAGGGGCACTGAAGCTTTCTTT
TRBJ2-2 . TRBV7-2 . CASSLQGGGELFF TGTGCCAGCAGCTTACAGGGAGGCGGGGAGCTGTTTTTT
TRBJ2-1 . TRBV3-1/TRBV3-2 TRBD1 CASSHRDRYNEQFF TGTGCCAGCAGCCACCGGGACAGGTACAATGAGCAGTTCTTC
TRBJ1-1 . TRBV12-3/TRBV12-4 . CASSLRSNTEAFF TGTGCCAGCAGTTTACGCTCGAACACTGAAGCTTTCTTT
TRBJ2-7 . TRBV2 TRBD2 CASSDEREREQYF TGTGCCAGCAGTGATGAGCGGGAGCGCGAGCAGTACTTC
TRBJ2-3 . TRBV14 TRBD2 CASSQEVRASGPDTQYF TGTGCCAGCAGCCAAGAGGTTCGGGCTAGCGGCCCAGATACGCAGTATTTT